The 26 T cell receptor beta chains below come from one sample, sequenced in a study of Graves' ophthalmopathy and Graves' hyperthyroidism. The TCR beta CDR3 regions underwent amplification from RNA transcripts. HTBI primers primed a first-round RT-PCR, and a second-round multiplex PCR followed. TCRdb itself ran the multiplex PCR reads through MiXCR, one entry per CDR3 protein. The sample includes about 410,000 distinct CDR3 sequences, around 17% of them seen just once. The sequenced material came from peripheral blood. These receptor sequences come from a woman aged 18-29 years with Graves' ophthalmopathy.

This chain uses TRBV6-1 with TRBJ1-2; TRBD1 is a possible D gene (6 bases). The CDR3 spans 15 residues. Germline V CDR1 and CDR2: MNHNS, SASEGT. Trimming removed 6 bases at V and 0 bases at J, with 14 bases between. The CDR3 DNA sequence: TGTGCCAGCAGCGAAACAGGGATTACTAACTATGGCTACACCTTC. Translated: CASSETGITNYGYTF.

In this sample, this clonotype turned up many times. This chain joins TRBV7-2 and TRBJ2-6; D remains ambiguous. The germline gives CDR1 SGHTA, CDR2 FQGNSA. With 3 bases removed from V and 2 bases from J, the gap between germline ends came to 8 bases. CDR3 length: 15 residues. For the CDR3, the DNA is TGTGCCAGCAGCTTCCAAATGGCTGGGGCCAACGTCCTGACTTTC. It is translated as CASSFQMAGANVLTF.

This clonotype has a handful of counts. V is TRBV3-1 and J is TRBJ2-2; 7 bases align to TRBD2. Germline trimming cut 2 bases from V and 4 bases from J; bases unmatched to any gene: 4. The CDR3 consists of 15 residues. Germline V gene lookup returns CDR1 LGHDT and CDR2 YNNKEL (reference sequence). The CDR3 coding sequence is TGTGCCAGCAGCCAACTTCGGGGGGTCACCGGGGAGCTGTTTTTT. Residues: CASSQLRGVTGELFF.

The V call is TRBV6-1, the J call TRBJ1-6, with TRBD1 identical over 10 bases. Germline values: CDR1 MNHNS, CDR2 SASEGT. This CDR3 spans 14 amino acids. After removal of 5 bases from V and 10 bases from J, the junction contained 5 bases not matched to a gene. In DNA form, the CDR3 reads TGTGCCAGCAGTAGAGGACAGGGGGAATCACCCCTCCACTTT. It codes for CASSRGQGESPLHF.

This clonotype was counted many times. J is TRBJ2-2 and V is TRBV20-1, with D perhaps TRBD2 (5 bases). V dropped 0 bases and J dropped 7 bases, with 18 bases sitting between them. Germline CDR1 DFQATT, CDR2 SNEGSKA (reference sequence). The CDR3 has 16 amino acids. CDR3 region: CSARDPASNYVGELFF. CDR3 coding DNA: TGCAGTGCTAGAGATCCCGCTAGCAATTATGTCGGGGAGCTGTTTTTT.

The table lists this clonotype with many counts. One end of the junction does not line up with germline, which may come from a read error. The V gene is TRBV6-5, the J gene TRBJ2-5; 13 bases match TRBD2. Germline V CDR1 and CDR2: MNHEY, SVGAGI. This CDR3 contains 16 residues. CDR3 sequence (DNA): TGTGCCAGCAGTTACTCGACTAGCGGGGGGCAAGAGGCCCAGTACTTC. This gives the protein CASSYSTSGGQEAQYF.

This clonotype appeared many times. The V call is TRBV4-1, the J call TRBJ1-5; 7 nucleotides line up with TRBD1. Germline loops: CDR1 MGHRA, CDR2 YSYEKL. The CDR3 is made up of 17 amino acids. V lost 4 bases to trimming and J lost 6 bases; unmatched junction nucleotides: 15. CDR3 nucleotides: TGCGCCAGCAGCCTCATCAGGGGGGTTGACAGGGTTCAGCCCCAGCATTTT. Translation: CASSLIRGVDRVQPQHF.

This clonotype has a count of ten or more. The rearrangement uses TRBV6-2 or TRBV6-3 and TRBJ1-2, with a weak D call TRBD1 (5 bases). Germline assignment: CDR1 MNHEY and CDR2 SVGEGT. The CDR3 loop spans 15 amino acids. V lost 4 bases and J 4 bases, leaving 16 bases between the germline ends. The CDR3 DNA follows: TGTGCCAGCAGTTTAGGTTCTGGGGACGTCTATGGCTACACCTTC. Its protein is CASSLGSGDVYGYTF.

This clonotype has a count of ten or more. The CDR3 sequence: CASSSRENSPLHF. CDR3 nucleotide sequence: TGTGCCAGCAGTAGCAGAGAGAATTCACCCCTCCACTTT. The genes are TRBV25-1 and TRBJ1-6; D not resolved. Trimming cost V 5 bases and J 7 bases, with 9 bases left between them. This CDR3 has 13 residues. Looked up from germline, CDR1 is MGHDK and CDR2 is SYGVNS.

This clonotype showed up just a few times. CDR3 nucleotide sequence: TGTGCCAGCATCTCGGCTGGGGGCCACGAGCAGTACTTC. Protein product: CASISAGGHEQYF. The V and J genes are TRBV6-1 and TRBJ2-7; D is perhaps TRBD1 (6 bases). Germline CDR1 MNHNS, CDR2 SASEGT. V lost 7 bases to trimming and J lost 5 bases, with 15 bases between them. CDR3 length: 13 amino acids.

This clonotype was counted many times. A much larger clone differs by one base, so this may be a read error. This chain links TRBV6-1 with TRBJ2-5; unclear D gene. The ends were cut back, 4 bases at V and 2 bases at J, with 8 bases in the middle. Germline V gene data show CDR1 as MNHNS and CDR2 as SASEGT. CDR3 length: 13 residues. This CDR3 is CASSGRWQETQYF. CDR3 nucleotide sequence: TGTGCCAGCAGTGGACGGTGGCAAGAGACCCAGTACTTC.

The chain joins TRBV6-1 to TRBJ2-2; 9 positions match TRBD2. Germline trimming cut 3 bases from V and 5 bases from J; bases unmatched to any gene: 4. The germline gives CDR1 MNHNS, CDR2 SASEGT. This CDR3 region has 15 residues. CDR3 DNA: TGTGCCAGCAGTGAGAATAGCGGGAGAACCGGGGAGCTGTTTTTT. Its protein is CASSENSGRTGELFF.

The V and J genes are TRBV3-1 and TRBJ1-5; D is undetermined. The germline gives CDR1 LGHDT, CDR2 YNNKEL (reference sequence). This CDR3 region has 13 residues. With 4 bases removed from V and 4 bases from J, the gap between germline ends came to 8 bases. This CDR3 is CASSLTRNQPQHF. CDR3 DNA sequence: TGTGCCAGCAGCCTAACACGAAATCAGCCCCAGCATTTT. The whole variable domain, filled in from reference TRBV3-1 and TRBJ1-5, reads DTAVSQTPKYLVTQMGNDKSIKCEQNLGHDTMYWYKQDSKKFLKIMFSYNNKELIINETVPNRFSPKSPDKAHLNLHINSLELGDSAVYFCASSLTRNQPQHFGDGTRLSIL.

As regards this clonotype: One junction end does not reproduce the germline sequence, and a read error may be involved. The J gene is TRBJ2-7, the V gene TRBV4-3, with D unclear. The CDR3 has 13 residues. CDR1 is LGHNA and CDR2 is YSLEER in the germline V gene. The CDR3: CPSSQGGSYEQYF. The CDR3 coding sequence is TGCCCCAGCAGCCAAGGCGGATCCTACGAGCAGTACTTC.

The chain recombines TRBV4-1 with TRBJ2-7; 12 bases align to TRBD2. The germline V gene has CDR1 MGHRA and CDR2 YSYEKL. CDR3 size: 16 residues. V dropped 1 base and J dropped 3; count of bases not matched to a gene: 4. The CDR3: CASSQGTSGIFYEQYF. DNA of the CDR3: TGCGCCAGCAGCCAAGGGACTAGCGGGATTTTCTACGAGCAGTACTTC.

In this sample, this clonotype turned up many times. The chain links TRBV30 to TRBJ1-5; unclear D gene. The V and J ends lost 5 bases and 5 bases respectively, with 13 bases between them. Per germline, CDR1 GTSNPN and CDR2 SVGIG (reference sequence). This CDR3 is built from 13 residues. CDR3 in DNA: TGTGCCTGGCGTAGCCTTCCGGATCAGCCCCAGCATTTT. Residues: CAWRSLPDQPQHF.

CDR3 loop: CASSWVAGTYEQYF. In nucleotides, the CDR3 is TGTGCCAGCAGTTGGGTAGCGGGGACCTACGAGCAGTACTTC. The V call is TRBV27, the J call TRBJ2-7, with 8 bases matching TRBD2. The CDR3 contains 14 residues. Germline V gene sequence: CDR1 MNHEY, CDR2 SMNVEV (reference sequence). Trimming took 4 bases from V and 2 from J; bases not matched to a gene: 4.

The chain is built from TRBV10-3 and TRBJ2-7; a weak D match, TRBD1 (6 bases). Germline V CDR1 and CDR2: ENHRY, SYGVKD. Trimming stripped 6 bases from V and 2 bases from J, with 11 bases between. The CDR3 has 13 amino acids. In nucleotides, the CDR3 is TGTGCCATCAGGAGGGACACTGCCTACGAGCAGTACTTC. This codes for CAIRRDTAYEQYF.

This clonotype was recorded at least ten times. The J gene is TRBJ2-2, the V gene TRBV7-2, with 7 bases identical to TRBD2. The germline gives CDR1 SGHTA, CDR2 FQGNSA. V was pared by 0 bases and J by 5 bases, with 3 bases of the junction left unmatched. The CDR3 has 15 residues. DNA for the CDR3: TGTGCCAGCAGCTTAGCGGGACTATATACCGGGGAGCTGTTTTTT. Its translation is CASSLAGLYTGELFF. Using reference TRBV7-2 and TRBJ2-2 for the parts outside the CDR3, the full variable domain is GAGVSQSPSNKVTEKGKDVELRCDPISGHTALYWYRQSLGQGLEFLIYFQGNSAPDKSGLPSDRFSAERTGGSVSTLTIQRTQQEDSAVYLCASSLAGLYTGELFFGEGSRLTVL.

The chain recombines TRBV6-4 with TRBJ1-2; possibly TRBD1 for D (6 bases). V lost 0 bases and J 5 bases, leaving 13 bases between the germline ends. CDR1 MRHNA and CDR2 SNTAGT come from the germline V gene. The CDR3 loop spans 15 amino acids. CDR3: CASSDSTGTSYGYTF. The CDR3, as DNA: TGTGCCAGCAGTGACTCTACCGGGACAAGTTATGGCTACACCTTC.

This clonotype appeared many times. This CDR3 reads CASSLGVGTGGPNTEAFF. Written as DNA, the CDR3 is TGTGCCAGCAGTTTAGGTGTTGGGACAGGGGGCCCGAACACTGAAGCTTTCTTT. This sequence joins TRBV12-3 or TRBV12-4 and TRBJ1-1; 12 positions agree with TRBD1. The CDR3 length is 18 residues. Unmatched junction bases numbered 7, after V lost 1 base and J lost 1 base.

This chain uses TRBV29-1 with TRBJ1-1; D not resolved. Per the germline V gene, CDR1 is SQVTM and CDR2 is ANQGSEA. The CDR3 length is 10 residues. V lost 3 bases, J lost 11 bases, and 10 bases lay in between. The CDR3 nucleotides are TGCAGCGTTGACCACCGACCGGCTTTCTTT. Amino acids: CSVDHRPAFF.

This clonotype showed up many times. The chain carries TRBV12-3 or TRBV12-4 and TRBJ1-2, with D perhaps matching TRBD1 (6 bases). The CDR3 sequence is 12 residues long. The V gene lost 4 bases and the J gene lost 10 bases, with 13 bases spanning the gap. The CDR3 region is CASSYSGTTYTF. CDR3 nucleotide sequence: TGTGCCAGCAGTTACAGCGGGACAACCTACACCTTC.

In this sample, this clonotype turned up many times. V usage is TRBV4-3 and J usage is TRBJ2-5; D unclear. The V and J ends lost 4 bases and 5 bases respectively, with 11 bases between them. The CDR3 sequence is 13 residues long. Germline V CDR1 and CDR2: LGHNA, YSLEER. CDR3 DNA: TGCGCCAGCAGCCTAAATAGGGCGGAGACCCAGTACTTC. Translating gives CASSLNRAETQYF.

This clonotype was found many times. The gene calls are TRBV11-1 and TRBJ1-3; unclear D gene. V lost 4 bases and J 3 bases, leaving 16 bases between the germline ends. The V gene's germline CDR1 is SGHAT and CDR2 FQDESV (reference sequence). CDR3 length equals 16 residues. The CDR3 reads CASSSPGGVFGNTIYF. The CDR3 coding sequence is TGTGCCAGCAGCTCCCCCGGTGGAGTATTTGGAAACACCATATATTTT. Combining the CDR3 with reference TRBV11-1 and TRBJ1-3 gives the whole variable domain EAEVAQSPRYKITEKSQAVAFWCDPISGHATLYWYRQILGQGPELLVQFQDESVVDDSQLPKDRFSAERLKGVDSTLKIQPAELGDSAMYLCASSSPGGVFGNTIYFGEGSWLTVV.

The sample holds many counts of this clonotype. The V call is TRBV11-1, the J call TRBJ2-2, with a tentative D call TRBD1 (6 bases). The CDR3 is 16 amino acids. Deletions cut 1 base from V and 1 base from J, with 10 bases between. Germline V gene sequence: CDR1 SGHAT, CDR2 FQDESV (reference sequence). The CDR3 nucleotides read TGTGCCAGCAGCTTAGAGGTGGGACAGAACACCGGGGAGCTGTTTTTT. This sequence encodes CASSLEVGQNTGELFF.